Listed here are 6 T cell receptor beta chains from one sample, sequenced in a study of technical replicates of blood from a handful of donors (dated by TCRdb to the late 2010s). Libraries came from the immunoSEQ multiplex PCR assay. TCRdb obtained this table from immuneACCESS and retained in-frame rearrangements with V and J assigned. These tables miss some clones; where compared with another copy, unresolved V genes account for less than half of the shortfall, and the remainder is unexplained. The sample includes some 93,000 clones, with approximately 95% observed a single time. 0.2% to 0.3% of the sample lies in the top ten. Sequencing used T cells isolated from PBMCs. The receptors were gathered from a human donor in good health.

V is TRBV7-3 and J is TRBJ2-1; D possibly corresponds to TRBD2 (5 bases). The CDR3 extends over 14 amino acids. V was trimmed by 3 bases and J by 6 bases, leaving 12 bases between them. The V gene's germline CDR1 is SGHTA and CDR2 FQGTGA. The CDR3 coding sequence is TGTGCCAGCAGCTTGATGCCCGGAGGCAATGAGCAGTTCTTC. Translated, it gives CASSLMPGGNEQFF.

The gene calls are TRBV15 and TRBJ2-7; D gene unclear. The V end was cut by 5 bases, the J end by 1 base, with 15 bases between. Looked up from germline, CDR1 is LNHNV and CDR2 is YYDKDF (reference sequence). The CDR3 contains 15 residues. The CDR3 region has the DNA TGTGCCACCAGCCGTCAAGTGGCGACTTCCTACGAGCAGTACTTC. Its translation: CATSRQVATSYEQYF.

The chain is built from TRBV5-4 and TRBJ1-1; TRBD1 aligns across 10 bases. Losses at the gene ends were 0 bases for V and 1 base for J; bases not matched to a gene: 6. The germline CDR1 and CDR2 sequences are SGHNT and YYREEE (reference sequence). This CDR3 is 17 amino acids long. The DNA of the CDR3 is TGTGCCAGCAGCTTGGGGGACAGGGGCCTTCGGAACACTGAAGCTTTCTTT. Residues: CASSLGDRGLRNTEAFF.

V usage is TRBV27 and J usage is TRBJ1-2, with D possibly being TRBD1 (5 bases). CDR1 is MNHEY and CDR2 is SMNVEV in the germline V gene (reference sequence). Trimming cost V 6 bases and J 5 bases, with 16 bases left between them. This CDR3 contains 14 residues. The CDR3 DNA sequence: TGTGCCAGCAGCGGGACTCTCAGTTCGTATGGCTACACCTTC. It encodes CASSGTLSSYGYTF.

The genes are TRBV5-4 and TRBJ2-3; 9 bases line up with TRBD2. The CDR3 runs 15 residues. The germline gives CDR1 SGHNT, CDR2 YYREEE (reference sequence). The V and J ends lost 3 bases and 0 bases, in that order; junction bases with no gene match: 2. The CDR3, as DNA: TGTGCCAGCAGCTCCGGACTAGCGAGCACAGATACGCAGTATTTT. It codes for CASSSGLASTDTQYF.

This CDR3 is CASSYLAGGPDEQYF. The CDR3 DNA sequence: TGTGCCAGCAGTTACCTAGCGGGAGGGCCGGACGAGCAGTACTTC. The V gene is TRBV6-5, the J gene TRBJ2-7, with TRBD2 matching over 12 bases. The germline CDR1 and CDR2 sequences are MNHEY and SVGAGI. The CDR3 is 15 residues long. The V gene end was trimmed by 2 bases and the J gene end by 5 bases; junction bases not matched to a gene: 4.